This T cell receptor (beta chain) derives from a study of T cells in Graves' hyperthyroidism and ophthalmopathy. Study-wide results and caveats: Appearing also in blood were most of the thyroid clonotypes expanded above 0.001.

This CDR3 contains 14 residues. Trimming shortened V by 3 bases and J by 3 bases, and 8 bases separated the two germline ends. Points on this clonotype: The antigen remains undetermined.

What was amplified from RNA transcripts were TCR beta CDR3 regions. Carried out on the TCR CDR3, a first-round RT-PCR used the HTBI primer set. In TCRdb, the multiplex PCR reads were re-called with MiXCR into one record per CDR3 protein. Of 550,000 to 800,000 distinct CDR3 sequences listed, about 17% are singletons. This sequence originates from a man younger than 35 with Graves' hyperthyroidism. The sample taken for sequencing was blood. The chain couples TRBV12-3 or TRBV12-4 to TRBJ2-2, with D hard to call. The CDR3 reads CASSFKGYTGELFF. The CDR3 coding sequence is TGTGCCAGCAGTTTCAAGGGTTACACCGGGGAGCTGTTTTTT.